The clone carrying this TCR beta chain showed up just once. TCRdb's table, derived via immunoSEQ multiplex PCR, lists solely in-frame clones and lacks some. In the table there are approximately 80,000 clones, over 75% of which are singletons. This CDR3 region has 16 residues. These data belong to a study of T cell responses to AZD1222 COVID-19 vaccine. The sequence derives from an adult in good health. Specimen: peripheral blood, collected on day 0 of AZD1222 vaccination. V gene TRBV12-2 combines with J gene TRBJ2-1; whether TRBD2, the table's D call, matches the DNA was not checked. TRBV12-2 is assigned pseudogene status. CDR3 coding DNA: TGTGCAAGTCGCTTAGGGGAGGGACCTTCCTACAATGAGCAGTTCTTC. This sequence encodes CASRLGEGPSYNEQFF.